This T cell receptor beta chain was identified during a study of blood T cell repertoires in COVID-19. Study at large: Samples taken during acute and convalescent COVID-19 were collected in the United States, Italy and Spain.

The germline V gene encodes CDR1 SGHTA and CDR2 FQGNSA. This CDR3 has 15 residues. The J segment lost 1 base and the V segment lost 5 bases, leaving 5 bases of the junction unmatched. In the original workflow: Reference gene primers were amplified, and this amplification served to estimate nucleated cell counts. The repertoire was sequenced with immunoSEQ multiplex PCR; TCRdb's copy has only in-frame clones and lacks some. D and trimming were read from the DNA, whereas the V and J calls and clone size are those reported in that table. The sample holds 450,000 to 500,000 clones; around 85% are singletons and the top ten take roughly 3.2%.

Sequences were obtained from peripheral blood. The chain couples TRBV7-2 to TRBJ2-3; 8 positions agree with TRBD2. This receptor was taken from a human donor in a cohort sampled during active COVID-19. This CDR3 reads CASSQGRGGTDTQYF. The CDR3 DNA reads TGTGCCAGCAGCCAGGGGCGGGGGGGCACAGATACGCAGTATTTT.